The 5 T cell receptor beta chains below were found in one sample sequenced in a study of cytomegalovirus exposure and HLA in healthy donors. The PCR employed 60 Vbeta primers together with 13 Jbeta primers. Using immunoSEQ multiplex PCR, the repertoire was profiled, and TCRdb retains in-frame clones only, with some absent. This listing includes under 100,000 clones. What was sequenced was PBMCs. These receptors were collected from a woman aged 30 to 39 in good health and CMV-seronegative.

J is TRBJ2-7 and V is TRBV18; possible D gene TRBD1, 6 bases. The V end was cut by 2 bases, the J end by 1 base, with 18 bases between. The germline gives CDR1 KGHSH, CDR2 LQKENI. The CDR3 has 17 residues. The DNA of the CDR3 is TGTGCCAGCTCACCAGGGGACACGTCGCCTAAGTCCTACGAGCAGTACTTC. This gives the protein CASSPGDTSPKSYEQYF.

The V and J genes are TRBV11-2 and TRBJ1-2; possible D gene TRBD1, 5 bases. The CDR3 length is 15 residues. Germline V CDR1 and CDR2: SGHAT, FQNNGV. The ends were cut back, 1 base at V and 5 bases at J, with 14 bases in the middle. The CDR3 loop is CASSLGRGGPYGYTF. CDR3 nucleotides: TGTGCCAGCAGCTTAGGAAGGGGAGGGCCTTATGGCTACACCTTC.

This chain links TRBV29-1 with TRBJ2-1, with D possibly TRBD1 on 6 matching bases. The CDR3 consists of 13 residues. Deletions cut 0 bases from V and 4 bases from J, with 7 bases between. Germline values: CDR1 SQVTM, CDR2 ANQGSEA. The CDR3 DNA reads TGCAGCGTTGAAGATACAGGGTACAATGAGCAGTTCTTC. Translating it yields CSVEDTGYNEQFF.

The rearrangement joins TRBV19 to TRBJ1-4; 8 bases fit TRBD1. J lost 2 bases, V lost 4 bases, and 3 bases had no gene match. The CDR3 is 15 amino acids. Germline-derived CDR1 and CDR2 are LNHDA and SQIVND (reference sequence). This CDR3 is CASSTSGGTNEKLFF. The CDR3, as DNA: TGTGCCAGTAGTACCTCAGGGGGCACTAATGAAAAACTGTTTTTT. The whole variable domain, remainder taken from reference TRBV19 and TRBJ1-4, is DGGITQSPKYLFRKEGQNVTLSCEQNLNHDAMYWYRQDPGQGLRLIYYSQIVNDFQKGDIAEGYSVSREKKESFPLTVTSAQKNPTAFYLCASSTSGGTNEKLFFGSGTQLSVL.

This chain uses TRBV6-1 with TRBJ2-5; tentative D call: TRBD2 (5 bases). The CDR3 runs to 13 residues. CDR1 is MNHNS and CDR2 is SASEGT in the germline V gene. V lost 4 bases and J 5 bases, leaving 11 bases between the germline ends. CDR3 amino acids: CASSVLGEETQYF. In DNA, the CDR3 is TGTGCCAGCAGTGTACTAGGAGAGGAGACCCAGTACTTC.